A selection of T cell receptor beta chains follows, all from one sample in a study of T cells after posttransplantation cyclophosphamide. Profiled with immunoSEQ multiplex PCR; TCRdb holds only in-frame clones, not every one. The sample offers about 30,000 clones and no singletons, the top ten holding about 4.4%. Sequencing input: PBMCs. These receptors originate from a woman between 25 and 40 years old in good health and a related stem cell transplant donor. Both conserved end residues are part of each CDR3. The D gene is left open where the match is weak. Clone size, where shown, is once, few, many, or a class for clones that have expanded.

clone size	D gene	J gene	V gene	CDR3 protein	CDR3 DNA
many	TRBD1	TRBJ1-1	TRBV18	CASSLQGDTEAFF	TGTGCCAGCTCCCTCCAGGGGGACACTGAAGCTTTCTTT
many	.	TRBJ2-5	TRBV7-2	CASSLGAGSQETQYF	TGTGCCAGCAGCTTAGGGGCGGGGAGTCAAGAGACCCAGTACTTC
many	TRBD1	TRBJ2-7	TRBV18	CASSPRGTGIQYEQYF	TGTGCCAGCTCACCACGCGGGACAGGGATTCAGTACGAGCAGTACTTC
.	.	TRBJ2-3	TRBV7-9	CASRGETDTQYF	TGTGCCAGCAGGGGCGAAACAGATACGCAGTATTTT
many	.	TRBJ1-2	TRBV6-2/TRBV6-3	CASRLDSNYGYTF	TGTGCCAGCAGACTGGACAGCAACTATGGCTACACCTTC
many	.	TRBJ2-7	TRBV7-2	CASSLNRDSGQYF	TGTGCCAGCAGCTTGAACCGGGACTCAGGGCAGTACTTC
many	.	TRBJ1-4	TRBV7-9	CASSLAGGNEKLFF	TGTGCCAGCAGCTTAGCGGGGGGTAATGAAAAACTGTTTTTT
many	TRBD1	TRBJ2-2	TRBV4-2	CASSQGTGDTGELFF	TGTGCCAGCAGCCAGGGGACAGGGGACACCGGGGAGCTGTTTTTT
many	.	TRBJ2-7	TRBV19	CASSPQGGEQYF	TGTGCCAGTAGTCCCCAGGGAGGCGAGCAGTACTTC
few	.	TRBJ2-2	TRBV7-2	CASSLVAPGELFF	TGTGCCAGCAGCTTAGTAGCGCCCGGGGAGCTGTTTTTT
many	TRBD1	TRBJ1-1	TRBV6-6	CASTLTGGVTEAFF	TGTGCCAGCACCTTGACAGGGGGAGTCACTGAAGCTTTCTTT
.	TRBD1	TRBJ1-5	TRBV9	CASSLDRPQPQHF	TGTGCCAGCAGCTTGGACAGGCCTCAGCCCCAGCATTTT
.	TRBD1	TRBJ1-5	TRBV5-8	CASSIGTGGNQPQHF	TGTGCCAGCAGCATCGGGACAGGGGGCAATCAGCCCCAGCATTTT
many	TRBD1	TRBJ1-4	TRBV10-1	CASSGTETGSEKLFF	TGCGCCAGCAGTGGAACTGAGACAGGGAGTGAAAAACTGTTTTTT
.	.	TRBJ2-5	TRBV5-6	CASSWDSQETQYF	TGTGCCAGCAGCTGGGACTCCCAAGAGACCCAGTACTTC
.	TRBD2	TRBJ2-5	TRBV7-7	CASSSLAGAAGGVAQYF	TGTGCCAGCAGCTCCCTCGCTGGGGCCGCCGGGGGGGTGGCCCAGTACTTC